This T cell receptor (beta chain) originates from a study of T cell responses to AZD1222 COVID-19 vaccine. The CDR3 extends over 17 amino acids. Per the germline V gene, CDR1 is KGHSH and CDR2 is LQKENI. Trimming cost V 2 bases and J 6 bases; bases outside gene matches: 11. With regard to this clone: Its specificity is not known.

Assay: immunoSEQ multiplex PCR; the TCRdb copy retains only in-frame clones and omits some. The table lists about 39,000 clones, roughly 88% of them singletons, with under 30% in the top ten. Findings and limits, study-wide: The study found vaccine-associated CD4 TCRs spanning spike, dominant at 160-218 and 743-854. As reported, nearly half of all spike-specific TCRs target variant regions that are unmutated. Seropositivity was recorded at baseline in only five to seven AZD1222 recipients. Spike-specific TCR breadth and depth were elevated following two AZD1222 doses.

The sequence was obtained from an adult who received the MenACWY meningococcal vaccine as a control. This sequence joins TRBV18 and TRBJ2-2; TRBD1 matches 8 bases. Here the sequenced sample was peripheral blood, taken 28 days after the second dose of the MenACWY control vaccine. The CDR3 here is CASSPVGGQATSGELFF. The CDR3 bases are TGTGCCAGCTCACCAGTGGGGGGACAGGCTACGTCCGGGGAGCTGTTTTTT.